These T cell receptor beta chains were read from a single sample in a study of T cells expressing NK-cell markers. After re-calling the 5' RACE reads, TCRdb lists one entry per CDR3 protein, DNA absent. The table for this sample gives about half a million distinct CDR3 sequences. What was sequenced was blood T cells: a sorted CD56 or NKG2C T cell subset, CD4+ or CD8+ T cells, or bulk PBMC T cells (not recorded which). The origin of the receptors is a woman aged 50 to 60 in good health. Both conserved end residues are part of each CDR3.

V: TRBV25-1
J: TRBJ1-1
CDR3: CASSPEYRNTEAFF

V: TRBV3-1
J: TRBJ1-3
CDR3: CAIGTRSGNTIYF

V: TRBV15
J: TRBJ2-3
CDR3: CATSRGGQGADTQYF

V: TRBV11-1
J: TRBJ2-5
CDR3: CASSSQLAGEETQYF

V: TRBV18
J: TRBJ2-5
CDR3: CASSPRQGWETQYF

V: TRBV4-1
J: TRBJ2-7
CDR3: CASSQDPTGVVAQQYF

V: TRBV29-1
J: TRBJ2-7
CDR3: CSVLEGGVYEQYF

V: TRBV6-1
J: TRBJ1-2
CDR3: CASRREDLNYGYTF

V: TRBV12-3/TRBV12-4
J: TRBJ2-3
CDR3: CASSLGAAGTHTDTQYF

V: TRBV11-2
J: TRBJ1-5
CDR3: CASSLLPHQPQHF

V: TRBV2
J: TRBJ2-5
CDR3: CASSEWREGPKTQYF

V: TRBV29-1
J: TRBJ1-2
CDR3: CSVESRGTGHNYGYTF

V: TRBV12-3/TRBV12-4
J: TRBJ2-1
CDR3: CARIYLAGGNYNEQFF

V: TRBV10-3
J: TRBJ1-1
CDR3: CAISGDRLNTEAFF

V: TRBV6-1
J: TRBJ2-3
CDR3: CASSELLGSTDTQYF

V: TRBV20-1
J: TRBJ1-1
CDR3: CSAHRQLNTEAFF

V: TRBV20-1
J: TRBJ2-6
CDR3: CSARSKVVSGANVLTF

V: TRBV12-3/TRBV12-4
J: TRBJ2-5
CDR3: CASSLETGQETQYF

V: TRBV11-3
J: TRBJ2-1
CDR3: CASRSLMGLGEQFF

V: TRBV20-1
J: TRBJ1-2
CDR3: CSARDVDRDGYTF

V: TRBV28
J: TRBJ2-2
CDR3: CASPSRNTGELFF

V: TRBV24-1
J: TRBJ2-1
CDR3: CATSDPGRNEQFF

V: TRBV29-1
J: TRBJ2-7
CDR3: CSFEVGQGYEQYF

V: TRBV5-1
J: TRBJ1-2
CDR3: CASSLVPIRGYTF

V: TRBV3-1
J: TRBJ2-6
CDR3: CASSQRVRGGVRANVLTF

V: TRBV12-3/TRBV12-4
J: TRBJ1-2
CDR3: CASSSHSGGADGYTF

V: TRBV20-1
J: TRBJ2-1
CDR3: CSAPKGYEQFF

V: TRBV12-3/TRBV12-4
J: TRBJ2-2
CDR3: CASSLDRVGTGELFF

V: TRBV7-2
J: TRBJ2-5
CDR3: CASTPKVGETQYF

V: TRBV6-5
J: TRBJ2-1
CDR3: CASRKRSGSDSSYNEQFF

V: TRBV6-5
J: TRBJ1-5
CDR3: CASTGQASGAQHF

V: TRBV9
J: TRBJ1-5
CDR3: CASSVGDRGNQPQHF

V: TRBV18
J: TRBJ2-1
CDR3: CASSPKSTDINEQFF

V: TRBV9
J: TRBJ2-7
CDR3: CASSVSLSSYEQYF

V: TRBV2
J: TRBJ1-1
CDR3: CAKSANTEAFF

V: TRBV11-2
J: TRBJ2-5
CDR3: CASSLVRGAQLQETQYF

V: TRBV2
J: TRBJ1-2
CDR3: CASSESRGYTF

V: TRBV6-6
J: TRBJ2-1
CDR3: CASSYGMAGGLPDEQFF

V: TRBV7-8
J: TRBJ2-7
CDR3: CASRRLGGSYEQYF

V: TRBV29-1
J: TRBJ2-5
CDR3: CSVGGDQTQYF

V: TRBV4-1
J: TRBJ2-3
CDR3: CASSQVGVRDTQYF

V: TRBV3-1
J: TRBJ2-7
CDR3: CASSQLAGGPGNEQYF

V: TRBV24-1
J: TRBJ2-1
CDR3: CATSDPSDRGRVNEQFF

V: TRBV5-1
J: TRBJ2-1
CDR3: CASSLLAGEGYNEQFF

V: TRBV10-3
J: TRBJ2-3
CDR3: CAMQGDGTDTQYF

V: TRBV11-2
J: TRBJ1-1
CDR3: CASTLIMGSEAFF

V: TRBV12-3/TRBV12-4
J: TRBJ1-5
CDR3: CASSFRGVSNQPQHF

V: TRBV11-1
J: TRBJ2-1
CDR3: CASSLDRGFNEQFF

V: TRBV6-2/TRBV6-3
J: TRBJ1-1
CDR3: CASSQGQPQAFF

V: TRBV2
J: TRBJ1-1
CDR3: CASSGGMGTEAFF

V: TRBV6-1
J: TRBJ2-2
CDR3: CASSPGRTNTGELFF

V: TRBV18
J: TRBJ1-1
CDR3: CASSPQRGVEAFF

V: TRBV12-3/TRBV12-4
J: TRBJ1-2
CDR3: CASSSQRGTVDYGYTF

V: TRBV6-1
J: TRBJ2-7
CDR3: CASSDIFLEYEQYF